The 12 T cell receptor beta chains below were found in one sample sequenced in a study of control samples from healthy donors and cancer patients. The assay was immunoSEQ multiplex PCR, and TCRdb's table has in-frame clones only and misses some. The sample consists of 120,000 or so clones, approximately 89% of them appearing once. Source material: blood. The receptors here all came from a man aged 55 to 70 in good health.

This clone was observed a single time. V gene TRBV13 combines with J gene TRBJ2-2, with TRBD2 matching over 11 bases. The germline CDR1 and CDR2 sequences are PRHDT and FYEKMQ (reference sequence). The CDR3 extends over 16 amino acids. J gave up 3 bases and V 4 bases, and 4 bases lay outside the gene matches. The CDR3 sequence: CASSSLAGGYTGELFF. In DNA form, the CDR3 reads TGTGCCAGCAGCTCCCTAGCGGGGGGATACACCGGGGAGCTGTTTTTT.

V is TRBV12-3 or TRBV12-4 and J is TRBJ2-7; tentative D call: TRBD2 (5 bases). This CDR3 is 13 amino acids long. With 3 bases removed from V and 4 bases from J, the gap between germline ends came to 10 bases. The CDR3: CASSLKEDYEQYF. The CDR3 DNA reads TGTGCCAGCAGTTTGAAGGAGGATTACGAGCAGTACTTC.

The chain has TRBV7-2 and TRBJ1-2; 8 bases are shared with TRBD1. V was pared by 4 bases and J by 0 bases, with 10 bases of the junction left unmatched. Germline V CDR1 and CDR2: SGHTA, FQGNSA. The CDR3 is 17 amino acids. The CDR3 loop reads CASSSQGQESSNYGYTF. The CDR3 nucleotides are TGTGCCAGCAGCTCGCAGGGACAGGAATCCTCTAACTATGGCTACACCTTC.

The rearrangement links TRBV5-1 to TRBJ2-3; TRBD2 matches 10 bases. The germline gives CDR1 SGHRS, CDR2 YFSETQ. The length of the CDR3 is 19 residues. The trim removed 0 bases at V and 2 bases at J, leaving 12 bases unmatched. The CDR3 DNA sequence: TGCGCCAGCAGCTTGGCGAGCGGGGGGGCGGCCCGAGTCACAGATACGCAGTATTTT. Translation gives CASSLASGGAARVTDTQYF.

Sample share makes this clone medium-sized. V gene TRBV19 combines with J gene TRBJ2-7; unclear D gene. CDR3 length: 14 amino acids. V gave up 3 bases and J gave up 0 bases, with 9 bases separating them. From germline, CDR1 is LNHDA and CDR2 SQIVND (reference sequence). The CDR3 protein is CASSITVYSYEQYF. In DNA form, the CDR3 reads TGTGCCAGTAGTATTACAGTCTACTCCTACGAGCAGTACTTC.

The rearrangement links TRBV2 to TRBJ2-3, with 11 bases fitting TRBD2. This CDR3 has 15 amino acids. The germline CDR1 and CDR2 sequences are SNHLY and FYNNEI. The ends lost 6 bases at V and 1 base at J; junction bases unmatched: 3. The CDR3 loop is CASRPLAGGTDTQYF. CDR3 DNA: TGTGCCAGCAGACCACTAGCGGGGGGCACAGATACGCAGTATTTT. Full variable domain (remainder filled in from reference TRBV2 and TRBJ2-3): EPEVTQTPSHQVTQMGQEVILRCVPISNHLYFYWYRQILGQKVEFLVSFYNNEISEKSEIFDDQFSVERPDGSNFTLKIRSTKLEDSAMYFCASRPLAGGTDTQYFGPGTRLTVL.

The chain combines TRBV19 with TRBJ2-1; 8 nucleotides agree with TRBD2. This CDR3 has 16 amino acids. Trimming at V came to 5 bases and at J to 4 bases, leaving 10 bases not matched to a gene. Germline V gene lookup returns CDR1 LNHDA and CDR2 SQIVND (reference sequence). The CDR3 DNA reads as TGTGCCAGTAGTTTGGGGCCGGGGACTAGTTACAATGAGCAGTTCTTC. Its translation is CASSLGPGTSYNEQFF.

V gene TRBV10-1 combines with J gene TRBJ2-2, with D possibly being TRBD1 or TRBD2 (6 bases each). The V gene's germline CDR1 is WNHNN and CDR2 SYGVQD (reference sequence). There are 15 residues in the CDR3. V was pared by 3 bases and J by 4 bases, with 12 bases between. The CDR3 DNA is TGCGCCAGCAGTGACGCAGGGGACTTCACCGGGGAGCTGTTTTTT. Translation: CASSDAGDFTGELFF.

The J gene is TRBJ1-5, the V gene TRBV18; a possible D gene is TRBD1 (6 bases). V was clipped by 5 bases and J by 2 bases, with 10 bases between them. Germline CDR1 reads KGHSH; CDR2 reads LQKENI. The CDR3 spans 14 residues. In nucleotides, the CDR3 is TGTGCCAGCTCAGGGTCAGGGGGCAATCAGCCCCAGCATTTT. Translated: CASSGSGGNQPQHF.

The chain joins TRBV28 to TRBJ1-3, with D unresolved. V shed 7 bases and J shed 0 bases, with 4 bases lying between them. The CDR3 totals 12 residues. Germline V gene sequence: CDR1 MDHEN, CDR2 SYDVKM. Here the CDR3 reads CASKSSGNTIYF. In nucleotides, the CDR3 is TGTGCCAGCAAGTCCTCTGGAAACACCATATATTTT.

The rearrangement links TRBV7-2 to TRBJ2-7; 8 bases map to TRBD2. CDR1 is SGHTA, CDR2 FQGNSA, per germline. V shed 1 base and J 0 bases; nucleotides not matched to a gene: 2. The CDR3 covers 15 residues. CDR3 nucleotide sequence: TGTGCCAGCAGCTTAGTAACTAGCGGCTCCTACGAGCAGTACTTC. This codes for CASSLVTSGSYEQYF.

The gene calls are TRBV27 and TRBJ1-1, with D possibly TRBD1 on 5 matching bases. Trimming shortened V by 3 bases and J by 2 bases, and 13 bases separated the two germline ends. This CDR3 has 15 amino acids. Germline V CDR1 and CDR2: MNHEY, SMNVEV (reference sequence). CDR3 DNA: TGTGCCAGCAGTTTGGGTAGGGGCTTCAACACTGAAGCTTTCTTT. Translating it yields CASSLGRGFNTEAFF.